One and the same sample provided the 27 T cell receptor beta chains below, sequenced in a study of identical twins. TCRdb called the 5' RACE reads again in MiXCR, with one record for every CDR3 protein. The sample lists about 530,000 distinct CDR3 sequences; about 16% were seen once. This sample was shared with a second study, whose subject was yellow fever vaccine responses in identical twins.

The sample was CD4+ T cells sorted from blood. All receptors come from a woman aged 18-29 years in good health.

The CDR3 loop reads CASSGTRDEKLFF. The CDR3 nucleotides read TGTGCCAGCTCAGGAACGAGGGATGAAAAACTGTTTTTT. The chain joins TRBV18 to TRBJ1-4; D remains ambiguous. This CDR3 is 13 amino acids long. Trimming pared 5 bases from V and 6 bases from J, leaving 10 bases between. CDR1 and CDR2 (germline): KGHSH, LQKENI.

The chain has TRBV20-1 and TRBJ1-6; 8 bases map to TRBD1. Per the germline V gene, CDR1 is DFQATT and CDR2 is SNEGSKA (reference sequence). This CDR3 contains 14 residues. J lost 6 bases, V lost 2 bases, and 3 bases had no gene match. CDR3 in DNA: TGCAGTGCTAGACCTGGACAGGGTAATTCACCCCTCCACTTT. Protein product: CSARPGQGNSPLHF.

V and J are TRBV20-1 and TRBJ2-6; D not resolved. With 0 bases removed from V and 3 bases from J, the gap between germline ends came to 9 bases. CDR3 length: 15 amino acids. The V gene's germline CDR1 is DFQATT and CDR2 SNEGSKA (reference sequence). The CDR3 coding sequence is TGCAGTGCTAGAGATCACCGGCGTGGGGCCAACGTCCTGACTTTC. Translated, it gives CSARDHRRGANVLTF.

This rearrangement joins TRBV10-2 to TRBJ1-6, with TRBD1 matching 8 bases. The CDR3 totals 13 residues. The junction had 2 bases not matched to a gene; V was cut back by 6 bases and J by 7 bases. Germline-derived CDR1 and CDR2 are WSHSY and SAAADI. The CDR3 is CASRRDRNSPLHF. CDR3 sequence (DNA): TGCGCCAGCAGACGGGACAGGAATTCACCCCTCCACTTT.

This clonotype was seen only a few times. The CDR3: CASRGQISNQPQHF. As DNA, the CDR3 is TGTGCCAGCAGGGGACAGATTAGCAATCAGCCCCAGCATTTT. The J gene is TRBJ1-5, the V gene TRBV12-3 or TRBV12-4; TRBD1 matches at 7 bases. CDR3 length: 14 residues. The V and J ends lost 6 bases and 0 bases, in that order; junction bases with no gene match: 2.

This clonotype showed up just a few times. V and J are TRBV28 and TRBJ2-7, with 7 nucleotides matching TRBD1. The CDR3 spans 17 residues. Germline V CDR1 and CDR2: MDHEN, SYDVKM. The V and J ends lost 5 bases and 0 bases, in that order; junction bases with no gene match: 13. CDR3: CASSLRSGTANSYEQYV. DNA for the CDR3: TGTGCCAGCAGTCTCCGATCCGGGACAGCAAACTCCTACGAGCAGTACGTC.

The chain links TRBV6-1 to TRBJ2-6; 13 bases match TRBD2. The CDR3 spans 21 residues. Germline CDR1 and CDR2: MNHNS and SASEGT. Germline trimming cut 4 bases from V and 0 bases from J; bases unmatched to any gene: 12. CDR3: CASSARGLAGAQSSGANVLTF. CDR3 DNA sequence: TGTGCCAGCAGTGCGCGCGGACTAGCGGGAGCGCAATCCTCTGGGGCCAACGTCCTGACTTTC.

A few counts support this clonotype. Here the CDR3 DNA reads TGTGCCAGCGGACCGGGGGCGAGCACTGAAGCTTTCTTT. It encodes CASGPGASTEAFF. The chain uses TRBV7-8 and TRBJ1-1; possible D gene TRBD1, 6 bases. Germline CDR1 reads SGHVS; CDR2 reads FQNEAQ. V lost 8 bases and J lost 4, with 14 bases in between. The CDR3 totals 13 residues.

The chain joins TRBV11-2 to TRBJ1-4; a possible D gene is TRBD1 (6 bases). This CDR3 comprises 15 residues. Trimming left V 5 bases short and J 7 bases short, with 17 bases between. CDR1 and CDR2 (germline): SGHAT, FQNNGV. CDR3 in amino acids: CASSKHPGQGEKLFF. The CDR3 coding sequence is TGTGCCAGCAGCAAACACCCGGGACAAGGTGAAAAACTGTTTTTT. Full variable domain (missing parts from reference TRBV11-2 and TRBJ1-4): EAGVAQSPRYKIIEKRQSVAFWCNPISGHATLYWYQQILGQGPKLLIQFQNNGVVDDSQLPKDRFSAERLKGVDSTLKIQPAKLEDSAVYLCASSKHPGQGEKLFFGSGTQLSVL.

The genes are TRBV7-7 and TRBJ2-2; D remains unclear. Trimming stripped 5 bases from V and 6 bases from J, with 10 bases between. Germline assignment: CDR1 SSHAT and CDR2 FNYEAQ (reference sequence). This CDR3 is built from 13 residues. The CDR3 reads CASSKTRAGELFF. The CDR3 coding sequence is TGTGCCAGCAGCAAGACCCGGGCCGGGGAGCTGTTTTTT.

This clonotype showed up just a few times. The chain carries TRBV5-1 and TRBJ2-2; D unclear. This CDR3 contains 16 residues. CDR1 and CDR2 from the germline V gene are SGHRS and YFSETQ. V lost 0 bases and J lost 1, with 10 bases in between. The CDR3 loop is CASSLGVGLNTGELFF. CDR3 coding DNA: TGCGCCAGCAGCTTGGGGGTAGGCTTGAACACCGGGGAGCTGTTTTTT.

This clonotype was seen a handful of times. The rearrangement uses TRBV10-3 and TRBJ2-7; D gene unclear. The germline V gene has CDR1 ENHRY and CDR2 SYGVKD. Trimming cost V 2 bases and J 6 bases, with 5 bases left between them. CDR3 size: 11 residues. The CDR3 bases are TGTGCCATCAGTGAGGGTCTCGAGCAGTACGTC. Translation: CAISEGLEQYV.

In this sample, this clonotype turned up a few times. This chain connects TRBV7-9 to TRBJ1-6; possibly TRBD1 for D (6 bases). Trimming left V 6 bases short and J 7 bases short, with 16 bases between. This CDR3 spans 15 amino acids. Germline CDR1 SEHNR, CDR2 FQNEAQ (reference sequence). The CDR3 reads CASRPLGQDNSPLHF. The CDR3 DNA is TGTGCCAGCAGACCATTGGGACAAGACAATTCACCCCTCCACTTT.

This clonotype was counted many times. The rearrangement joins TRBV5-1 to TRBJ1-4; 10 nucleotides agree with TRBD1. The junction had 11 bases not matched to a gene; V was cut back by 0 bases and J by 6 bases. This CDR3 spans 18 amino acids. Germline loops: CDR1 SGHRS, CDR2 YFSETQ. The CDR3 is CASSLGSGQGFWDEKLFF. The CDR3, as DNA: TGCGCCAGCAGCTTGGGATCGGGACAGGGGTTTTGGGATGAAAAACTGTTTTTT.

V is TRBV5-1 and J is TRBJ1-1, with D hard to call. Germline lookup yields CDR1 SGHRS and CDR2 YFSETQ. Trimming took 5 bases from V and 1 from J, leaving 12 bases between them. The CDR3 has 14 amino acids. This CDR3 reads CASRIGTTNTEAFF. The CDR3 DNA reads TGCGCCAGCAGAATCGGAACAACGAACACTGAAGCTTTCTTT.

This clonotype has just a few counts. The rearrangement uses TRBV2 and TRBJ1-2; perhaps TRBD1 as D (6 bases). This CDR3 is 13 amino acids long. Germline assignment: CDR1 SNHLY and CDR2 FYNNEI. Trimming pared 9 bases from V and 4 bases from J, leaving 15 bases between. This CDR3 is CASLGGSGYGYTF. In DNA, the CDR3 is TGTGCCAGTTTGGGGGGCAGTGGCTATGGCTACACCTTC.

The genes are TRBV20-1 and TRBJ1-2; D might be TRBD1 (6 bases). The CDR3 extends over 13 amino acids. Germline assignment: CDR1 DFQATT and CDR2 SNEGSKA (reference sequence). V was clipped by 6 bases and J by 6 bases, with 17 bases between them. DNA for the CDR3: TGCAGTGCCAGGGGCAGCCTACCCAATGGCTACACCTTC. This codes for CSARGSLPNGYTF.

This clonotype has only a few counts. The rearrangement uses TRBV20-1 and TRBJ2-3; 14 bases are a match to TRBD2. The CDR3 has 16 residues. Trimming took 2 bases from V and 4 from J; bases not matched to a gene: 5. Germline V gene lookup returns CDR1 DFQATT and CDR2 SNEGSKA (reference sequence). For the CDR3, the DNA is TGCAGTGCTAGACCCACGACTAGCGGGGGGGCAGATACGCAGTATTTT. Protein product: CSARPTTSGGADTQYF.

The chain carries TRBV13 and TRBJ2-1; TRBD1 is a possible D gene (6 bases). Trimming stripped 3 bases from V and 12 bases from J, with 15 bases between. CDR1 is PRHDT and CDR2 is FYEKMQ in the germline V gene (reference sequence). The CDR3 loop spans 13 amino acids. CDR3 protein: CASSLRTGQWQFF. CDR3 DNA: TGTGCCAGCAGCTTGAGAACAGGGCAGTGGCAGTTCTTC.

This clonotype was seen a few times. The chain joins TRBV15 to TRBJ2-7; D is undetermined. Per germline, CDR1 LNHNV and CDR2 YYDKDF (reference sequence). The length of the CDR3 is 16 residues. V was shortened by 0 bases and J by 2 bases, with 14 bases between the two germline ends. DNA of the CDR3: TGTGCCACCAGCAGAGATCGCGGACGTCAACCCTACGAGCAGTACTTC. Amino acid sequence: CATSRDRGRQPYEQYF.

This clonotype has just a few counts. The V call is TRBV6-1, the J call TRBJ2-7; 8 bases agree with TRBD1. CDR1 is MNHNS, CDR2 SASEGT, per germline. This CDR3 has 12 amino acids. J gave up 6 bases and V 6 bases, and 4 bases lay outside the gene matches. The CDR3 nucleotides read TGTGCCAGCAGCGTCACAGGGGGCGAGCAGTACGTC. Its translation: CASSVTGGEQYV.

This clonotype was counted a single time. One end of the junction fails to match germline, which may point to a read error. The chain is built from TRBV10-3 and TRBJ2-2; a weak D match, TRBD1 (5 bases). Germline-derived CDR1 and CDR2 are ENHRY and SYGVKD. This CDR3 is built from 15 residues. CDR3 sequence reads: CAISERGPNTRELFF. Here the CDR3 DNA reads TGTGCCATCAGTGAGAGGGGCCCGAACACCCGGGAGCTGTTTTTT.

The chain carries TRBV29-1 and TRBJ2-7; possible D gene TRBD2, 7 bases. The V gene's germline CDR1 is SQVTM and CDR2 ANQGSEA. Trimming left V 3 bases short and J 3 bases short, with 18 bases between. The CDR3 contains 15 residues. As DNA, the CDR3 is TGCAGCGTTGAGCATCCAAGGGGGACTATCTACGAGCAGTACTTC. Translating gives CSVEHPRGTIYEQYF.

This clonotype turned up a few times. J is TRBJ1-2 and V is TRBV29-1, with TRBD1 as a possible D gene (6 bases). This CDR3 is built from 12 residues. CDR1 and CDR2 (germline): SQVTM, ANQGSEA. Trimming left V 7 bases short and J 7 bases short, with 16 bases between. The chain's CDR3 is CSARGGAGGYTF. Here the CDR3 DNA reads TGCAGCGCACGAGGGGGGGCGGGTGGCTACACCTTC.

This clonotype has a count of ten or more. The chain employs TRBV18 and TRBJ1-5, with D unresolved. V gave up 1 base and J gave up 4 bases, with 5 bases separating them. The CDR3 contains 13 residues. Germline V gene lookup returns CDR1 KGHSH and CDR2 LQKENI. The CDR3 nucleotides read TGTGCCAGCTCACCACAGGGAAATCAGCCCCAGCATTTT. Amino acids: CASSPQGNQPQHF.

This clonotype appeared a few times. The chain links TRBV12-3 or TRBV12-4 to TRBJ2-7; 14 nucleotides agree with TRBD2. CDR3 length: 15 amino acids. Trimming took 6 bases from V and 4 from J; bases not matched to a gene: 5. This chain's CDR3 is CASSPTSGRGYEQYF. The DNA of the CDR3 is TGTGCCAGCAGCCCGACTAGCGGGAGGGGATACGAGCAGTACTTC.

The J gene is TRBJ1-1, the V gene TRBV27; tentatively, D is TRBD1 (6 bases). CDR1 MNHEY and CDR2 SMNVEV come from the germline V gene (reference sequence). This CDR3 region has 15 residues. V lost 3 bases, J lost 4 bases, and 15 bases lay in between. The CDR3 loop is CASSFYPQGSTEAFF. The CDR3 DNA reads TGTGCCAGCAGTTTCTATCCACAGGGAAGCACTGAAGCTTTCTTT.